The clone carrying this T cell receptor beta chain is termed medium-sized. What it binds is unknown. With survey level as its setting, the immunoSEQ assay was v3.0. Data came from immunoSEQ multiplex PCR; TCRdb stores just in-frame clones and leaves some out. The sample has 15,000 to 20,000 clones, 65% to 80% seen once. The sample belongs to a study of long-term antiretroviral therapy in people with HIV. Study-wide points: Following ART, diversity rose but still fell short of transplant donor controls. Older ART regimens were possibly in use when the blood was collected between about 2003 and 2017.

Trimming removed 3 bases at V and 5 bases at J, with 14 bases between. The CDR3 runs 14 residues. The germline V gene encodes CDR1 MDHEN and CDR2 SYDVKM. The sequence derives from a young man with HIV. The V and J genes are TRBV28 and TRBJ2-7, with D perhaps matching TRBD2 (6 bases). The sample here was unsorted PBMCs, taken 0.5 years before starting antiretroviral therapy. The CDR3 DNA follows: TGTGCCAGCAGTTTTAGGGCGGGACGGGACGAGCAGTACTTC. Its translation: CASSFRAGRDEQYF.